These 7 T cell receptor beta chains were sequenced from one sample in a study of CD8 T cells in ankylosing spondylitis. Study observations and caveats: It appeared that ankylosing spondylitis blood was characterized by a TCR beta motif of under ten highly homologous variants.

Their cognate antigens are unknown. TCRdb processed the 5' RACE reads anew with MiXCR; each CDR3 protein has one entry. The repertoire includes approximately 400,000 distinct CDR3 sequences, about 24% of them detected once, and 0.89% sits in the top ten. Specimen: blood, either unsorted or a sorted T cell fraction (not recorded which). All receptors derive from a male donor with ankylosing spondylitis.

This sequence joins TRBV20-1 and TRBJ2-5, with D unresolved. This CDR3 has 14 amino acids. The germline V gene has CDR1 DFQATT and CDR2 SNEGSKA (reference sequence). V lost 3 bases and J lost 6, with 17 bases in between. The CDR3 here is CSASPEESTKTQYF. CDR3 DNA: TGCAGTGCTAGTCCCGAGGAGTCTACAAAGACCCAGTACTTC.

This clonotype was seen a handful of times. The rearrangement joins TRBV5-1 to TRBJ2-7; D not resolved. This CDR3 has 14 residues. V was shortened by 1 base and J by 1 base, with 9 bases between the two germline ends. The V gene's germline CDR1 is SGHRS and CDR2 YFSETQ. The CDR3 nucleotides read TGCGCCAGCAGCTTGCAGGCAAGATCCTACGAGCAGTACTTC. Protein product: CASSLQARSYEQYF.

This clonotype was counted only a few times. The chain combines TRBV27 with TRBJ1-1; 8 bases agree with TRBD1. CDR1 MNHEY and CDR2 SMNVEV come from the germline V gene (reference sequence). CDR3 length: 14 amino acids. V lost 3 bases and J lost 4; bases outside the gene matches: 4. The CDR3 spells CASSLRTGLTEAFF. CDR3 coding DNA: TGTGCCAGCAGTTTGCGGACAGGGCTCACTGAAGCTTTCTTT.

J is TRBJ2-1 and V is TRBV5-1; 11 bases align to TRBD2. The CDR3 is made up of 15 amino acids. Germline values: CDR1 SGHRS, CDR2 YFSETQ. Trimming at V came to 4 bases and at J to 2 bases, leaving 2 bases not matched to a gene. The CDR3, as DNA: TGCGCCAGCAGCATGGGACTAGCGGCCTACAATGAGCAGTTCTTC. It yields the protein CASSMGLAAYNEQFF.

J is TRBJ2-7 and V is TRBV5-1; D is perhaps TRBD2 (6 bases). Trimming took off 0 bases at V and 5 bases at J, with 12 bases between the two ends. The V gene's germline CDR1 is SGHRS and CDR2 YFSETQ. The CDR3 spans 14 residues. The CDR3 protein is CASSLGGARDEQYF. The CDR3 region has the DNA TGCGCCAGCAGCTTGGGCGGGGCCCGGGACGAGCAGTACTTC.

This clonotype was observed a handful of times. The chain has TRBV10-1 and TRBJ2-7, with D unclear. V dropped 3 bases and J dropped 0 bases, with 12 bases sitting between them. The germline V gene encodes CDR1 WNHNN and CDR2 SYGVQD (reference sequence). The CDR3 consists of 15 residues. CDR3 DNA: TGCGCCAGCAGTGACTTCAAGGCGAGCTCCTACGAGCAGTACTTC. Its translation: CASSDFKASSYEQYF.

This chain uses TRBV12-3 or TRBV12-4 with TRBJ1-1; 9 bases line up with TRBD1. The CDR3 runs 15 residues. V was pared by 7 bases and J by 2 bases, with 8 bases of the junction left unmatched. CDR3 loop: CASNLGDRDNTEAFF. The CDR3, as DNA: TGTGCCAGCAACCTAGGGGACAGGGACAACACTGAAGCTTTCTTT.